These T cell receptor beta chains were read from a single sample in a study of T cell responses to AZD1222 COVID-19 vaccine. Clones were sequenced by immunoSEQ multiplex PCR, and TCRdb holds only the in-frame ones, with some missing. The sample has 150,000 or so clones, about 88% seen once. The sequenced sample was peripheral blood, obtained on day 0 of AZD1222 vaccination. The receptors come from an adult in good health. Both conserved end residues are part of each CDR3. A D gene is named only where the DNA matches it firmly. Some rows mark clone size as missing; the rest say once, few, many or name a class of expanded clone.

TRBD1,few,TRBJ2-7,TRBV7-2,TGTGCCAGCAGTCTCTCCGGGACAGGGCCCTACGAGCAGTACTTC,CASSLSGTGPYEQYF
TRBD2,NA,TRBJ2-1,TRBV6-5,TGTGCCAGCAGACCCCCAATCAGCGGGGATAATGAGCAGTTCTTC,CASRPPISGDNEQFF
NA,NA,TRBJ2-3,TRBV6-2/TRBV6-3,TGTGCCAGCAGTCAACGGTGGGGGGGCACAGATACGCAGTATTTT,CASSQRWGGTDTQYF
TRBD1,NA,TRBJ1-2,TRBV7-9,TGTGCCAGCAGCTCAGGGGGTTTCGATGGCTACACCTTC,CASSSGGFDGYTF
TRBD1,NA,TRBJ1-1,TRBV14,TGTGCCAGCAGCCCCACGACAGGGGGGAACACTGAAGCTTTCTTT,CASSPTTGGNTEAFF
NA,NA,TRBJ2-1,TRBV28,TGTGCCAGCAGTTTTAACAGGGTAAAGTACAATGAGCAGTTCTTC,CASSFNRVKYNEQFF
NA,NA,TRBJ2-3,TRBV7-2,TGTGCCAGCAGCACGCGAGAGACAAGCACAGATACGCAGTATTTT,CASSTRETSTDTQYF
TRBD1,NA,TRBJ1-5,TRBV2,TGTGCCAGCAGACCGGACAGGGGGAATCAGCCCCAGCATTTT,CASRPDRGNQPQHF
NA,NA,TRBJ2-7,TRBV11-2,TGTGCCAGCAGCTTGGGAGAAACCTACGAGCAGTACTTC,CASSLGETYEQYF
NA,few,TRBJ2-3,TRBV11-1,TGTGCCAGCAGCTTGGTGGGGGCCACAGATACGCAGTATTTT,CASSLVGATDTQYF
NA,NA,TRBJ2-7,TRBV7-9,TGTGCCAGCTGCGACAGCCCCTACGAGCAGTACTTC,CASCDSPYEQYF
NA,NA,TRBJ1-2,TRBV12-3/TRBV12-4,TGTGCCAGTCAATTGGGTGGCGGTGGCTACACCTTC,CASQLGGGGYTF
NA,NA,TRBJ2-5,TRBV11-2,TGTGCCAGCAGCTTTGGAGAGACCCAGTACTTC,CASSFGETQYF
TRBD1,NA,TRBJ2-7,TRBV3-1/TRBV3-2,TGTGCCAGCAGCCTGGACAGGGCCCACGAGCAGTACTTC,CASSLDRAHEQYF